This passage covers 10 T cell receptor beta chains from one sample sequenced in a study of neurological immune-mediated disorders. MiXCR, applied by TCRdb to the 5' RACE reads, yields one record per CDR3 protein. The table records roughly 100,000 distinct CDR3 sequences, 3.5% to 4% of them present only once. Material: PBMCs. These receptors were obtained from a woman between 18 and 29 years old with multiple sclerosis.

Many counts were recorded for this clonotype. The chain carries TRBV6-5 and TRBJ1-4; 9 positions agree with TRBD1. V shed 4 bases, J shed 8 bases, and the junction held 8 bases outside the gene matches. This CDR3 is 15 amino acids long. Germline lookup yields CDR1 MNHEY and CDR2 SVGAGI. The CDR3 is CASSSGQGIREKLFF. CDR3 sequence (DNA): TGTGCCAGCAGTTCTGGACAGGGGATAAGGGAAAAACTGTTTTTT.

This clonotype has at least ten counts. This rearrangement joins TRBV6-6 to TRBJ2-5; the D gene is possibly TRBD2 (5 bases). With 2 bases removed from V and 5 bases from J, the gap between germline ends came to 9 bases. Germline V gene sequence: CDR1 MNHNY, CDR2 SVGAGI (reference sequence). The CDR3 extends over 13 amino acids. The chain's CDR3 is CASSYGGRETQYF. CDR3 sequence (DNA): TGTGCCAGCAGTTACGGAGGAAGGGAGACCCAGTACTTC.

This clonotype was observed at least ten times. This rearrangement joins TRBV3-1 to TRBJ2-1; TRBD2 matches 7 bases. J lost 7 bases, V lost 4 bases, and 7 bases had no gene match. The CDR3 has 14 residues. Germline CDR1 is LGHDT and CDR2 is YNNKEL (reference sequence). The CDR3 nucleotides are TGTGCCAGCAGCCGACAGACTAGCAGTAATGAGCAGTTCTTC. This encodes CASSRQTSSNEQFF.

This clonotype occurred many times. The gene calls are TRBV7-8 and TRBJ2-2; 7 bases fit TRBD2. Germline V gives CDR1 SGHVS, CDR2 FQNEAQ. J lost 5 bases, V lost 1 base, and 7 bases had no gene match. This CDR3 comprises 16 residues. For the CDR3, the DNA is TGTGCCAGCAGCTTAGACCAGCGGGGTTATACCGGGGAGCTGTTTTTT. Its translation is CASSLDQRGYTGELFF.

As regards this clonotype: A much larger clone differs from this one at a single base, so this may be a read error. V and J are TRBV6-6 and TRBJ1-6, with D possibly matching TRBD1 (5 bases). Germline V gives CDR1 MNHNY, CDR2 SVGAGI (reference sequence). This CDR3 contains 13 residues. CDR3 sequence: CAIKEGEDSPLNF. The CDR3 DNA sequence: TGTGCCATAAAAGAAGGGGAGGATTCACCCCTCAACTTT.

This clonotype was observed many times. This rearrangement joins TRBV20-1 to TRBJ2-6; D unresolved. V lost 0 bases and J 1 base, leaving 4 bases between the germline ends. Germline V gene data show CDR1 as DFQATT and CDR2 as SNEGSKA (reference sequence). The CDR3 is made up of 14 amino acids. This CDR3 is CSARDPSGANVLTF. The CDR3 coding sequence is TGCAGTGCTAGAGATCCTTCTGGGGCCAACGTCCTGACTTTC.

This clonotype was found many times. The chain employs TRBV7-9 and TRBJ2-3; TRBD2 aligns across 9 bases. J gave up 2 bases and V 5 bases, and 5 bases lay outside the gene matches. CDR1 is SEHNR and CDR2 is FQNEAQ in the germline V gene (reference sequence). The CDR3 has 15 amino acids. The CDR3 sequence is CASSLTSGYTDTQYF. Written as DNA, the CDR3 is TGTGCCAGCAGCCTGACTAGCGGTTACACAGATACGCAGTATTTT. Full variable domain (outside the CDR3, taken from reference TRBV7-9 and TRBJ2-3): DTGVSQNPRHKITKRGQNVTFRCDPISEHNRLYWYRQTLGQGPEFLTYFQNEAQLEKSRLLSDRFSAERPKGSFSTLEIQRTEQGDSAMYLCASSLTSGYTDTQYFGPGTRLTVL.

V and J are TRBV19 and TRBJ1-3; D is unresolved. V gave up 4 bases and J gave up 7 bases, with 8 bases separating them. CDR1 is LNHDA, CDR2 SQIVND, per germline (reference sequence). The CDR3 sequence is 12 residues long. In DNA form, the CDR3 reads TGTGCCAGTAGTACCTCCGGGAACACCATATATTTT. The encoded protein is CASSTSGNTIYF.

This clonotype was counted many times. V gene TRBV7-2 combines with J gene TRBJ1-4, with no clear D. V lost 3 bases and J 2 bases, leaving 4 bases between the germline ends. From germline, CDR1 is SGHTA and CDR2 FQGNSA. The CDR3 is 13 residues long. The chain's CDR3 is CASSFLTNEKLFF. CDR3 nucleotides: TGTGCCAGCAGCTTTCTCACTAATGAAAAACTGTTTTTT.

This clonotype has ten or more counts. The gene calls are TRBV20-1 and TRBJ1-1, with a weak D call TRBD1 (5 bases). The CDR3 is made up of 14 amino acids. Germline values: CDR1 DFQATT, CDR2 SNEGSKA (reference sequence). Trimming stripped 1 base from V and 4 bases from J, with 13 bases between. The CDR3 spells CSARVGDSVTEAFF. The CDR3 DNA follows: TGCAGTGCTAGAGTGGGTGACAGTGTCACTGAAGCTTTCTTT.